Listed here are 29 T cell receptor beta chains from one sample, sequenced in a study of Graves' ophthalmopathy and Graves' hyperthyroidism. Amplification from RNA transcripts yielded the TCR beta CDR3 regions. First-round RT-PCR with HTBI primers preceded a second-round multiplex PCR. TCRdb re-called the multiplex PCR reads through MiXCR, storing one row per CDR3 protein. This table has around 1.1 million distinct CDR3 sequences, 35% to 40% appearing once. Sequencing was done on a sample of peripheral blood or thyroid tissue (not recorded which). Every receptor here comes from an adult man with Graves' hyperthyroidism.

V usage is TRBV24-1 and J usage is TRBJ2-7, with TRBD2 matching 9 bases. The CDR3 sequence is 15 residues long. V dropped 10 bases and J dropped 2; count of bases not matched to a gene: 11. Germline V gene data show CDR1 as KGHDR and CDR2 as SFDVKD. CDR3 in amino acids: CATGTEQRGAYEQYF. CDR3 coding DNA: TGTGCCACGGGAACCGAACAGCGGGGGGCCTACGAGCAGTACTTC.

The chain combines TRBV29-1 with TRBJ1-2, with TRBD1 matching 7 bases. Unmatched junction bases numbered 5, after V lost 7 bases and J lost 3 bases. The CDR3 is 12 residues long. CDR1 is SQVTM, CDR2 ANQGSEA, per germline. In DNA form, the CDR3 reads TGCAGCGGCGCAGGGGGGTACTATGGCTACACCTTC. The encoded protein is CSGAGGYYGYTF.

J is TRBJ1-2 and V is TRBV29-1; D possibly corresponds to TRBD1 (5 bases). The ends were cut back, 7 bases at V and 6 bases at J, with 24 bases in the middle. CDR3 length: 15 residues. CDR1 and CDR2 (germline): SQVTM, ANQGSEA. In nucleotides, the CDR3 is TGCAGCGCTCTTATGACCCCGGGACGCAAGGATGGCTACACCTTC. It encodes CSALMTPGRKDGYTF.

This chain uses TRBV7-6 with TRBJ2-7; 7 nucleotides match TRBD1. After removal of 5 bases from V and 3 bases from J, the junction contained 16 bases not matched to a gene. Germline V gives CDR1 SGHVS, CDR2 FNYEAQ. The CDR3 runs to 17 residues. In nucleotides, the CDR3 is TGTGCCAGCAGCATCCGGACAGGCGAAGGGCGGCTCTACGAGCAGTACTTC. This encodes CASSIRTGEGRLYEQYF.

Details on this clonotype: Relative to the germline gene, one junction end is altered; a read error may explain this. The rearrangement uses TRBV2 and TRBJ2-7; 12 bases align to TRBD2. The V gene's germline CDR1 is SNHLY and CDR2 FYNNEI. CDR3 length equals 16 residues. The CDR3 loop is CANSGTSGRPTYEQYF. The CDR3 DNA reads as TGTGCCAACAGTGGGACTAGCGGGCGACCTACCTACGAGCAGTACTTC.

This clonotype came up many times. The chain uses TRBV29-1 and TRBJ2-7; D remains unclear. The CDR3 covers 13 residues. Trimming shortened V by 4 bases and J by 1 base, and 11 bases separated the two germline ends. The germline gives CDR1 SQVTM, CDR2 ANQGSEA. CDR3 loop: CSVVAAVSYEQYF. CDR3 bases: TGCAGCGTTGTGGCGGCAGTTTCCTACGAGCAGTACTTC.

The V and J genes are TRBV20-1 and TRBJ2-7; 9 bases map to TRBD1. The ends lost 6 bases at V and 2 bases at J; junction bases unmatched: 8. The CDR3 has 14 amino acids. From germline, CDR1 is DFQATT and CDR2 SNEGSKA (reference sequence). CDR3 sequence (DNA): TGCAGTGCAAATATAGGGGACAGGGCCTACGAGCAGTACTTC. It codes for CSANIGDRAYEQYF.

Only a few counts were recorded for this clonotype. CDR3 sequence (DNA): TGTGCCACCAGCAGAGAGTGGGGGGCCTCAGAGACCCAGTACTTC. Its translation is CATSREWGASETQYF. The V gene is TRBV15, the J gene TRBJ2-5; D tentatively fits TRBD1 or TRBD2 (6 bases each). The CDR3 consists of 15 residues. The V end lost 0 bases, the J end lost 4 bases, and 12 bases lay between the germline ends. Looked up from germline, CDR1 is LNHNV and CDR2 is YYDKDF (reference sequence).

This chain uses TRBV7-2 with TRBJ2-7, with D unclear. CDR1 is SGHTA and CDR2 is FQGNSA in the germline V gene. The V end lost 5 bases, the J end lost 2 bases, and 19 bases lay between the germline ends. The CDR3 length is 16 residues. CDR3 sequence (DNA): TGTGCCAGCAGCCTTACTCTTCAACGGGTAACCTACGAGCAGTACTTC. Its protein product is CASSLTLQRVTYEQYF.

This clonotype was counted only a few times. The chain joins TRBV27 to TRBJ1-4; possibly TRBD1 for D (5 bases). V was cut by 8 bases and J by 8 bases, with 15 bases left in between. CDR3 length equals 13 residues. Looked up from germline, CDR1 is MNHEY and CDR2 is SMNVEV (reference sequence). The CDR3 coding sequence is TGTGCCAGCTCGGGACGGGGGGGAGAAAAACTGTTTTTT. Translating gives CASSGRGGEKLFF.

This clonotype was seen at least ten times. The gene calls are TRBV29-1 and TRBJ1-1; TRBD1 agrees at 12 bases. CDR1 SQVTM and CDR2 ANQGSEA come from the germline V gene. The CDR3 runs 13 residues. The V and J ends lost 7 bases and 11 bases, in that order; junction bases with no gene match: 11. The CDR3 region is CSGLTGTGGWAFF. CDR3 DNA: TGCAGCGGTCTTACCGGGACAGGGGGCTGGGCTTTCTTT.

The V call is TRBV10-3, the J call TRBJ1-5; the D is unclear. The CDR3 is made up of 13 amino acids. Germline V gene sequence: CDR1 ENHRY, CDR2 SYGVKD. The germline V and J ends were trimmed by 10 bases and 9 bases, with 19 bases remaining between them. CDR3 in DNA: TGTGCCAGCAGCGCCGGCGAGGCTGGGCCCCAGCATTTT. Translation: CASSAGEAGPQHF.

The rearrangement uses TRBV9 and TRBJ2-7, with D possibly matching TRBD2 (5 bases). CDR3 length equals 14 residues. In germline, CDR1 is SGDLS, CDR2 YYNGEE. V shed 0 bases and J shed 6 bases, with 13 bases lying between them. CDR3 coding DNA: TGTGCCAGCAGCGTAGCCTATCGAGGGAGCGAGCAGTACTTC. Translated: CASSVAYRGSEQYF.

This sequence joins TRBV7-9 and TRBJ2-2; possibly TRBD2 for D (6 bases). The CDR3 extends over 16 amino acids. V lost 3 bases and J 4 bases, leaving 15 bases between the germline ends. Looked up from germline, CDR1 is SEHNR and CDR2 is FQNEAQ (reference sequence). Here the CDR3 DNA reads TGTGCCAGCAGCTTCTTTTTAACGGGGGTCACCGGGGAGCTGTTTTTT. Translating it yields CASSFFLTGVTGELFF.

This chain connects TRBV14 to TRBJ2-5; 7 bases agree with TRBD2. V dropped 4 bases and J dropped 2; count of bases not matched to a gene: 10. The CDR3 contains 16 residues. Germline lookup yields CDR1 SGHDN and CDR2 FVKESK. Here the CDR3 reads CASSPNTGTTQETQYF. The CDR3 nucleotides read TGTGCCAGCAGCCCGAATACCGGGACTACTCAAGAGACCCAGTACTTC. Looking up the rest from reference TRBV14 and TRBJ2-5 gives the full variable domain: EAGVTQFPSHSVIEKGQTVTLRCDPISGHDNLYWYRRVMGKEIKFLLHFVKESKQDESGMPNNRFLAERTGGTYSTLKVQPAELEDSGVYFCASSPNTGTTQETQYFGPGTRLLVL.

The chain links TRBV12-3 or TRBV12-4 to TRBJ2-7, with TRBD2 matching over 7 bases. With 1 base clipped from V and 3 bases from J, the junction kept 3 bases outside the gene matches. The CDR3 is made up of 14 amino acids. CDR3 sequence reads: CASSLGTRSYEQYF. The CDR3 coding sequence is TGTGCCAGCAGTTTAGGGACTAGAAGCTACGAGCAGTACTTC.

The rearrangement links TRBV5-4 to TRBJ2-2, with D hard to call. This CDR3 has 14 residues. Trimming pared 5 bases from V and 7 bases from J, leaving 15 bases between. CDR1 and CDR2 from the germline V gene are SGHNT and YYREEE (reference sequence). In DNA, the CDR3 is TGTGCCAGCAGATCCGACAAGTCCGACGGGGAGCTGTTTTTT. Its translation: CASRSDKSDGELFF.

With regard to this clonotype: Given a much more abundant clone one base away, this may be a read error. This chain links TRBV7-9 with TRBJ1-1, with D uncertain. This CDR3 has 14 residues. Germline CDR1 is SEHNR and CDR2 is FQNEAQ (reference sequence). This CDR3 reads CASGAHGMNTEVFF. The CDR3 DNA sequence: TGTGCCAGCGGCGCCCACGGAATGAACACTGAAGTTTTCTTT.

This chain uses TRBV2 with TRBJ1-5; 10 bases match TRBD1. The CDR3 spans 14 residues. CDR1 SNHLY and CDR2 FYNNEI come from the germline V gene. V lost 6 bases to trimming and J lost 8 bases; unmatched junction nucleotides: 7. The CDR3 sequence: CASSMGQGIEPQHF. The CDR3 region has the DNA TGTGCCAGCAGCATGGGACAGGGGATAGAGCCCCAGCATTTT.

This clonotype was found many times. The CDR3 DNA reads as TGTGCCAGCAGACGGGACGGGAGCTCCTACGAGCAGTACTTC. Protein: CASRRDGSSYEQYF. V gene TRBV7-2 combines with J gene TRBJ2-7; a possible D gene is TRBD2 (6 bases). The CDR3 covers 14 residues. Germline CDR1 SGHTA, CDR2 FQGNSA. Trimming removed 6 bases from V and 0 bases from J, with 12 bases in between.

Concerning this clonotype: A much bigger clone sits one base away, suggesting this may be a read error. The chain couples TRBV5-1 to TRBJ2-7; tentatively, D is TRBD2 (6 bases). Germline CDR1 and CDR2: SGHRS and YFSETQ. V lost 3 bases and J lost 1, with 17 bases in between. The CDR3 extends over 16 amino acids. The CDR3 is CASSSWSEGASYEQYF. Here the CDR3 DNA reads TGCGCCAGCAGCTCGTGGTCGGAGGGAGCTTCCTACGAGCAGTACTTC.

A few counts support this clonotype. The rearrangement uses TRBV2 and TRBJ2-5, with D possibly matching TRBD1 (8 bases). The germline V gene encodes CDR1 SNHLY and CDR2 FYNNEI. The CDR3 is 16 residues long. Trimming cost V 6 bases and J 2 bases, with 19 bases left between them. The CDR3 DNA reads TGTGCCAGCAGCCCCGGACAGGGAGGGTTGCAAGAGACCCAGTACTTC. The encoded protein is CASSPGQGGLQETQYF.

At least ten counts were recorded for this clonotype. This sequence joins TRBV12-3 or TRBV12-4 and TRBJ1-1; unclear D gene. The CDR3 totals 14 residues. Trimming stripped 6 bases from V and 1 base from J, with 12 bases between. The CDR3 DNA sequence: TGTGCCAGCAGCATTTTCTCCGGGAACACTGAAGCTTTCTTT. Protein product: CASSIFSGNTEAFF.

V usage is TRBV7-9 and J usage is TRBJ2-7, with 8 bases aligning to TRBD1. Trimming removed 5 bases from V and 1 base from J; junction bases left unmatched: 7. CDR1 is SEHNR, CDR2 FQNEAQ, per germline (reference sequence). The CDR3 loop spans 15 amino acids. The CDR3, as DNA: TGTGCCAGCAGCCCTACGACAGGGGAATCCTACGAGCAGTACTTC. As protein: CASSPTTGESYEQYF.

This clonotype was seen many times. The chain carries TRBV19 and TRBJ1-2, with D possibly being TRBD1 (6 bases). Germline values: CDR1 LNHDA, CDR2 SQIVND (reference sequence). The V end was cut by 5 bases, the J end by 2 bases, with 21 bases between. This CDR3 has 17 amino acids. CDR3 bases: TGTGCCAGTAGTCCCGTGTTTAGGGGGGCGCACAACTATGGCTACACCTTC. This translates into CASSPVFRGAHNYGYTF.

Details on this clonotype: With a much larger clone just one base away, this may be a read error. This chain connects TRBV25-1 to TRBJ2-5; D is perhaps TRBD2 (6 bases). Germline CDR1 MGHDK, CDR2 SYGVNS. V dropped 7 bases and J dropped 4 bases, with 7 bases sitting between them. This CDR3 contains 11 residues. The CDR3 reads CASNGGETQYF. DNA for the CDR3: TGTGCCAGCAACGGGGGAGAGACCCAGTACTTC.

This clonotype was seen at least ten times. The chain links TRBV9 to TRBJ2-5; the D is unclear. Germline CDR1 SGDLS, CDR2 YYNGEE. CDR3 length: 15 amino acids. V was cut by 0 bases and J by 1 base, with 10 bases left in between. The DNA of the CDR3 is TGTGCCAGCAGCGTAGGGAGCTTCGCCCAAGAGACCCAGTACTTC. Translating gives CASSVGSFAQETQYF. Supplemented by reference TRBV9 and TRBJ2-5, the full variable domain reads DSGVTQTPKHLITATGQRVTLRCSPRSGDLSVYWYQQSLDQGLQFLIQYYNGEERAKGNILERFSAQQFPDLHSELNLSSLELGDSALYFCASSVGSFAQETQYFGPGTRLLVL.

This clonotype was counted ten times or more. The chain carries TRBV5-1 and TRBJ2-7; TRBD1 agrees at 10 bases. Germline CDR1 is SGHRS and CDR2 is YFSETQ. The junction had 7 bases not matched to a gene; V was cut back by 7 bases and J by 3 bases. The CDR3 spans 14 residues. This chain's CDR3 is CASLEGQGNYEQYF. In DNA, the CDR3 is TGCGCCAGCCTGGAGGGACAGGGGAACTACGAGCAGTACTTC.

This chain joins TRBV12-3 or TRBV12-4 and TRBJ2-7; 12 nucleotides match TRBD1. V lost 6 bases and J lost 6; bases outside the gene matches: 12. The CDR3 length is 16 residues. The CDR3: CASRRGTGGVLGEQYF. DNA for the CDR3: TGTGCCAGCAGGAGAGGGACAGGGGGCGTTTTAGGCGAGCAGTACTTC.